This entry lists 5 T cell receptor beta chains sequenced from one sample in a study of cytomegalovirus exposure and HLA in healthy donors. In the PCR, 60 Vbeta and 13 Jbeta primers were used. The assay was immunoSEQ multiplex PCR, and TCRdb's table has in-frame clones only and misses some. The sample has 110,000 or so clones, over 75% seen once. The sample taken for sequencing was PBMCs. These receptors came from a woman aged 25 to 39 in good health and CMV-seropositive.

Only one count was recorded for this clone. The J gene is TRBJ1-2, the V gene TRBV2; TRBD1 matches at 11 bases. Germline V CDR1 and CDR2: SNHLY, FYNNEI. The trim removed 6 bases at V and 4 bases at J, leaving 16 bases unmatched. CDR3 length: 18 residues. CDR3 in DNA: TGTGCCAGCAGCGAGCTTGGAATGTCGGGACAGGGGGTCTATGGCTACACCTTC. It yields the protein CASSELGMSGQGVYGYTF.

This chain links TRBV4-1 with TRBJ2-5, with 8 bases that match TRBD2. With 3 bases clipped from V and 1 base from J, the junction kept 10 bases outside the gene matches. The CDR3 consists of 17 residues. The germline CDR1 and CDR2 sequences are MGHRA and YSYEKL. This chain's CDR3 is CASSHGGAGGLQETQYF. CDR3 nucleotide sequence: TGCGCCAGCAGCCACGGCGGGGCGGGGGGCCTCCAAGAGACCCAGTACTTC.

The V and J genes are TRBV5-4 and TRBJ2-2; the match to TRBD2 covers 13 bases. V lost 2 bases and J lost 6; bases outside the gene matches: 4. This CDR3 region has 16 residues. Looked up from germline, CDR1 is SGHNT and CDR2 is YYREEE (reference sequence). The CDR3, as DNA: TGTGCCAGCAGCTTTACTAGCGGGGGGGCCTCCGGGGAGCTGTTTTTT. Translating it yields CASSFTSGGASGELFF.

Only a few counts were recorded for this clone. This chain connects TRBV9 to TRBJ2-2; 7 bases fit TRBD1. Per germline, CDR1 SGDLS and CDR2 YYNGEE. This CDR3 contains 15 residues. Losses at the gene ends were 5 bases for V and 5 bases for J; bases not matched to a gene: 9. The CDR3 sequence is CASRSGTVPTGELFF. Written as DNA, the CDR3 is TGTGCCAGCAGATCCGGGACAGTGCCGACCGGGGAGCTGTTTTTT.

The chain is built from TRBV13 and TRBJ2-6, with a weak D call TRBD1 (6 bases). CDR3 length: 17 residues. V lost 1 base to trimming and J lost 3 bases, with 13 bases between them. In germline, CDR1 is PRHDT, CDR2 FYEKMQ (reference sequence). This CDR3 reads CASSLAQGTSGANVLTF. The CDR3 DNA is TGTGCCAGCAGCTTAGCACAGGGTACTAGTGGGGCCAACGTCCTGACTTTC.